The source of this T cell receptor beta chain is a study of T cells after yellow fever vaccination. Study-level findings and limits: Once the booster was given, most primary-vaccination clones reappeared, at around 96% for CD4 and more than 85% for CD8.

TCRdb called the 5' RACE reads again in MiXCR, with one record for every CDR3 protein. The profile shows over 130,000 distinct CDR3 sequences, 7.7% of them singletons. This clonotype has a count of ten or more. As yet, its antigen is unknown. CDR1 is DFQATT, CDR2 SNEGSKA, per germline (reference sequence). The CDR3 is 15 residues long. V was trimmed by 1 base and J by 5 bases, leaving 17 bases between them. The rearrangement links TRBV20-1 to TRBJ1-2, with a possible D match to TRBD1 (6 bases). The specimen was CD4+ T cells sorted from PBMCs, collected 5 days after the yellow fever booster vaccination. The receptor comes from a man under 40 who received the YFV17D yellow fever vaccine. The CDR3 here is CSARAFRTEAYGYTF. In DNA form, the CDR3 reads TGCAGTGCTAGAGCCTTCAGGACAGAAGCTTATGGCTACACCTTC.